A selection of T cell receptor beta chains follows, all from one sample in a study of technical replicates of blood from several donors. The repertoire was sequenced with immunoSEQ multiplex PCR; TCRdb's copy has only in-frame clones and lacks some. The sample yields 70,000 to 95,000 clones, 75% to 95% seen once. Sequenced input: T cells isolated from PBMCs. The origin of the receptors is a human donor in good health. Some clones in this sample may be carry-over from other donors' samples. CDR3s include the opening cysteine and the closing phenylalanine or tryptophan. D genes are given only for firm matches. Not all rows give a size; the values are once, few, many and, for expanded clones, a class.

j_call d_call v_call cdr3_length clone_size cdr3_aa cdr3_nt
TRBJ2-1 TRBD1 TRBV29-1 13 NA CSVEGDSYNEQFF TGCAGCGTTGAAGGGGACAGCTACAATGAGCAGTTCTTC
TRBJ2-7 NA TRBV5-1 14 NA CASSLGQATYEQYF TGCGCCAGCAGCTTGGGACAGGCCACCTACGAGCAGTACTTC
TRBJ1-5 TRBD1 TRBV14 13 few CASSQGQGAAQHF TGTGCCAGCAGCCAAGGGCAGGGGGCAGCCCAGCATTTT
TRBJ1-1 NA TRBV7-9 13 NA CASSLAQGGSTFF TGTGCCAGCAGCTTAGCCCAGGGTGGTTCGACTTTCTTT
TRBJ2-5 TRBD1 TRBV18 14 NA CASSPRTGQETQYF TGTGCCAGCTCACCACGGACAGGTCAAGAGACCCAGTACTTC
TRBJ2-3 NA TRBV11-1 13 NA CASSLGLRDTQYF TGTGCCAGCAGCTTAGGACTAAGAGATACGCAGTATTTT
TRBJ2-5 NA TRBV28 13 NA CASSLQGLETQYF TGTGCCAGCAGTTTACAGGGGTTGGAGACCCAGTACTTC
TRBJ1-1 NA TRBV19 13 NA CASSSGLAGEAFF TGTGCCAGTAGTTCTGGGTTGGCAGGCGAAGCTTTCTTT
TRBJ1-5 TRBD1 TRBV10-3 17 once CAISESETGTSNQPQHF TGTGCCATCAGTGAGTCTGAGACAGGGACCAGCAATCAGCCCCAGCATTTT
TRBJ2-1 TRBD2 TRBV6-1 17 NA CASSVLGTSGSHREQFF TGTGCCAGCAGTGTCCTGGGGACTAGCGGGAGCCACCGGGAGCAGTTCTTC
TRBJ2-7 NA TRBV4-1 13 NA CASSQVGSYEQYF TGCGCCAGCAGCCAAGTCGGTTCCTACGAGCAGTACTTC
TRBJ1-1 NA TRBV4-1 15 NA CASSQGSRVNTEAFF TGCGCCAGCAGCCAAGGCTCACGGGTGAACACTGAAGCTTTCTTT
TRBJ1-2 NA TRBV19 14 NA CASISGQQFYGYTF TGTGCCAGTATTTCGGGACAACAATTCTATGGCTACACCTTC
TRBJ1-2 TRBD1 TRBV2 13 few CASSVADRGGYTF TGTGCCAGCAGTGTCGCGGACAGGGGTGGCTACACCTTC